This T cell receptor (beta chain) was identified in a study of patients and donors after allogeneic stem cell transplantation. The table lists this clonotype with a few counts. Germline V CDR1 and CDR2: SEHNR, FQNEAQ (reference sequence). With 5 bases removed from V and 5 bases from J, the gap between germline ends came to 21 bases. This CDR3 is built from 16 residues. TCRdb reanalysed the RT-PCR reads using MiXCR and keeps one entry per CDR3 protein. Seen here are about 960,000 distinct CDR3 sequences, approximately 18% observed once, and the top ten hold around 5.5%. This rearrangement joins TRBV7-9 to TRBJ1-2, with D uncertain. The clonotype originates from a human donor who was either an allogeneic HSCT recipient or a stem cell or donor lymphocyte infusion donor (not recorded which). It is not recorded whose cells these are; they may come from a transplant donor. The material sequenced was blood, either unsorted or a sorted T cell fraction (not recorded which). For the CDR3, the DNA is TGTGCCAGCAGCCTCACCCCGGACTACCCTCAATATGGCTACACCTTC. Residues: CASSLTPDYPQYGYTF.